A selection of T cell receptor beta chains follows, all from one sample in a study of blood T cell repertoires in COVID-19. The data were produced by immunoSEQ multiplex PCR, yet TCRdb's version contains in-frame clones alone and is incomplete. The top ten clones hold 5.5% to 8.5% of a sample with roughly 70,000 clones, around 90% of them seen once. Material: peripheral blood. The source of these receptors is a woman aged 80 or over with active COVID-19. CDR3s leave out the opening cysteine and the closing phenylalanine or tryptophan. Fields, in order: CDR3 length, clone size, V gene, D gene, J gene, CDR3 protein. D genes are given only for firm matches. Size tells how often a clone was seen (once, few, many) or the class of an expanded clone, and some rows leave it out.

12	-	TRBV10-3	-	TRBJ2-3	AISELSSTDTQY
13	-	TRBV9	-	TRBJ1-4	ASSVGGPSGEKLF
13	-	TRBV10-1	-	TRBJ1-2	ASSEIGGVCYGYT
15	-	TRBV4-2	-	TRBJ2-3	ASSQAVSGSSPDTQY
13	-	TRBV10-1	TRBD2	TRBJ2-6	ATLGRGRGANVLT
10	-	TRBV27	-	TRBJ2-2	ASTDSVGELF
14	-	TRBV7-2	TRBD2	TRBJ2-2	ASSLAASGRPGELF
14	-	TRBV19	TRBD2	TRBJ2-3	ASSSYTSGRTDTQY
12	few	TRBV9	-	TRBJ1-2	ASSAAGGNYGYT
10	-	TRBV2	-	TRBJ2-2	ASSPTRGELF
14	once	TRBV18	-	TRBJ2-2	ASSPQDLWATGELF
12	-	TRBV2	TRBD2	TRBJ2-7	ASIRGTSGYEQY